This paragraph covers one T cell receptor (beta chain) sequence. Its antigen remains unidentified. The CDR3 goes on 3 residues after the read ends, and that part is filled in from the germline J gene. The data belong to a study of T cells in women clearing cervical HPV infection. In the study overall: Case blood was drawn a median approximately 150 days after lesion detection. General study results and limits: Unknown T-cell numbers per sample may underlie the richness differences. Repertoire richness, not evenness, was significantly elevated in CIN3+ cases versus controls.

HPV was found by MY09/MY11 PCR and dot-blot genotyping. Trimming left V 5 bases short and J 4 bases short, with 12 bases between. The CDR3 contains 15 residues. CDR1 and CDR2 (germline): SGHTA, FQGNSA. Sequencing was performed with immunoSEQ multiplex PCR; in TCRdb, only in-frame clones are kept and a portion is missing. The sample is made up of 22,000 or so clones, and the top ten hold around 9.3% of it. The sample comprised blood buffy coat. The J gene is TRBJ1-6, the V gene TRBV7-2, with D tentatively TRBD1 (6 bases). This TCR came from a woman between 18 and 70 years old with a cervical HPV16 infection that either progressed to CIN3+ or cleared (not recorded which). The sequenced part of the CDR3 DNA is TGTGCCAGCAGCGAACGGACAGCTTATAATTCACCC. This encodes CASSERTAYNSP. The complete CDR3 sequence is CASSERTAYNSPLHF. The complete variable domain, with remaining parts taken from reference TRBV7-2 and TRBJ1-6, reads GAGVSQSPSNKVTEKGKDVELRCDPISGHTALYWYRQSLGQGLEFLIYFQGNSAPDKSGLPSDRFSAERTGGSVSTLTIQRTQQEDSAVYLCASSERTAYNSPLHFGNGTRLTVT.